This TCR beta chain came from a study of blood T cell repertoires in COVID-19. Source study methods: Amplified reference gene primers provided the basis for estimating nucleated cell counts. Only in-frame clones appear in the TCRdb table, and some are missing; sequencing was by immunoSEQ multiplex PCR. V, J and clone size reflect that table, while D and trimming were determined from the DNA. The sample shows 250,000 or so clones, 80% to 90% of them seen only once. The material sequenced was peripheral blood. This TCR was sampled from a man older than 75 with acute or convalescent COVID-19.

CDR3 DNA sequence: TGTGCCAGCAGCCCCGTAATAGCGGGAGTTGTTGAGCAGTTCTTC. Protein: CASSPVIAGVVEQFF. The chain links TRBV3-1 (or the pseudogene TRBV3-2) to TRBJ2-1; 9 bases map to TRBD2. The CDR3 length is 15 residues. Unmatched junction bases numbered 10, after V lost 4 bases and J lost 9 bases. Germline V gives CDR1 LGHDT, CDR2 YNNKEL (reference sequence).